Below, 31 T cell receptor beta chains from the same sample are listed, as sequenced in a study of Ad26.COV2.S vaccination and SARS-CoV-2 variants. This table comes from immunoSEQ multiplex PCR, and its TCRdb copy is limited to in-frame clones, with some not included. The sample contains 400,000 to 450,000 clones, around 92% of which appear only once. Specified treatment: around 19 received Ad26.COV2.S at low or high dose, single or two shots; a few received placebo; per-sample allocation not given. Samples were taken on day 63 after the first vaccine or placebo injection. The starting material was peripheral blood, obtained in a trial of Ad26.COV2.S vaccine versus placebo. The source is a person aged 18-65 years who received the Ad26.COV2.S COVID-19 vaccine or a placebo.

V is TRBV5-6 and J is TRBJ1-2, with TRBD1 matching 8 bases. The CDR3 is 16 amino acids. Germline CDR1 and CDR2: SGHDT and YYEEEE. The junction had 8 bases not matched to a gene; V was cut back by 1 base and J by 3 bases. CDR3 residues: CASSLRPRQGYYGYTF. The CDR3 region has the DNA TGTGCCAGCAGCTTGAGGCCACGACAGGGGTACTATGGCTACACCTTC.

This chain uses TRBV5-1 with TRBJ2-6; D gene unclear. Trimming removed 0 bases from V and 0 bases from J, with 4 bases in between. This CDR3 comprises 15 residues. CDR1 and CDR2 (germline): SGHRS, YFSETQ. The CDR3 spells CASSLVVSGANVLTF. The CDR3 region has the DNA TGCGCCAGCAGCTTGGTTGTCTCTGGGGCCAACGTCCTGACTTTC.

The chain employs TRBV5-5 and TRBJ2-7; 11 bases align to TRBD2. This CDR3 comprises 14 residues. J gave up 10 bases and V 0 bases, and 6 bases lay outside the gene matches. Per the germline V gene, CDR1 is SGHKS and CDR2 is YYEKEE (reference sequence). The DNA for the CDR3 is TGTGCCAGCAGCTTGGAACTAGCGGGGGTCATACAGTACTTC. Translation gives CASSLELAGVIQYF.

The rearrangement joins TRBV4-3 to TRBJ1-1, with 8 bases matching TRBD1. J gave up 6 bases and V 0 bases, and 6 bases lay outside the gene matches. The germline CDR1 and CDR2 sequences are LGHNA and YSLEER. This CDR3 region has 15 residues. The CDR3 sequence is CASSQDAAGGPEAFF. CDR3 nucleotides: TGCGCCAGCAGCCAAGATGCGGCAGGGGGCCCTGAAGCTTTCTTT.

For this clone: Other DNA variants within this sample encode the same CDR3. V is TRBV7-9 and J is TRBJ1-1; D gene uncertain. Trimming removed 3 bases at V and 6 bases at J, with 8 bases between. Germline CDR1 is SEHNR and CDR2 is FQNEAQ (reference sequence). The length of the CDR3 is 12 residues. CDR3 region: CASSLAGAEAFF. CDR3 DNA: TGTGCCAGCAGCTTGGCTGGGGCTGAAGCTTTCTTT. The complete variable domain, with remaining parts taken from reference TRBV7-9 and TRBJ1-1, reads DTGVSQNPRHKITKRGQNVTFRCDPISEHNRLYWYRQTLGQGPEFLTYFQNEAQLEKSRLLSDRFSAERPKGSFSTLEIQRTEQGDSAMYLCASSLAGAEAFFGQGTRLTVV.

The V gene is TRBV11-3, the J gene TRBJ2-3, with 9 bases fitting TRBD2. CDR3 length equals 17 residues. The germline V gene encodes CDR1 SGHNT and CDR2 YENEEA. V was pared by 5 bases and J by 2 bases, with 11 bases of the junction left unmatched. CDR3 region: CASSLGLARDYTDTQYF. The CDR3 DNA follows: TGTGCCAGCAGCCTTGGACTAGCGCGGGATTACACAGATACGCAGTATTTT.

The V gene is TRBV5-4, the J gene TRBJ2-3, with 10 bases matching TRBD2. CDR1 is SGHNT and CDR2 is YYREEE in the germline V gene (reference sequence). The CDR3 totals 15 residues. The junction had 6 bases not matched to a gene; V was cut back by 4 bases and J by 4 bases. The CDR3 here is CASSGSGGAPDTQYF. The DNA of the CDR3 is TGTGCCAGCAGCGGAAGCGGGGGGGCCCCAGATACGCAGTATTTT.

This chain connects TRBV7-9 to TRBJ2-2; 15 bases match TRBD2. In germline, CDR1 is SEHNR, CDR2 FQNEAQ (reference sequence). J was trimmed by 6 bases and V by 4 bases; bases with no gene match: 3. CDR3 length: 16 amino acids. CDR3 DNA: TGTGCCAGCAGCTCCGGACTAGCGGGGGGGCCCGGGGAGCTGTTTTTT. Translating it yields CASSSGLAGGPGELFF.

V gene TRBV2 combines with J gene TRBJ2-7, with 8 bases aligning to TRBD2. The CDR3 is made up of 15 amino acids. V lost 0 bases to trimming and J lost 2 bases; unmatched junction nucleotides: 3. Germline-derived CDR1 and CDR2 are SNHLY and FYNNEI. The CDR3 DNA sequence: TGTGCCAGCAGTGAAGCGGAAGCGGGGGCCTACGAGCAGTACTTC. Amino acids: CASSEAEAGAYEQYF.

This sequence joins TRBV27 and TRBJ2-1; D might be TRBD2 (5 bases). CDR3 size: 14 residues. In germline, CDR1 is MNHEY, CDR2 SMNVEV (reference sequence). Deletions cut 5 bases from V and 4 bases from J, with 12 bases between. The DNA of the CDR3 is TGTGCCAGCAGTAGTTCACTAGATTACAATGAGCAGTTCTTC. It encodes CASSSSLDYNEQFF.

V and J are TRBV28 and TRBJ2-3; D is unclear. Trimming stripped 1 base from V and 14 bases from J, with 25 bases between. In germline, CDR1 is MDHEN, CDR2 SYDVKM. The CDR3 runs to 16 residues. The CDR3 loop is CASSLYDVRNRFPLYF. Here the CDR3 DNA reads TGTGCCAGCAGTTTATACGATGTCCGGAACAGATTTCCTCTGTATTTT.

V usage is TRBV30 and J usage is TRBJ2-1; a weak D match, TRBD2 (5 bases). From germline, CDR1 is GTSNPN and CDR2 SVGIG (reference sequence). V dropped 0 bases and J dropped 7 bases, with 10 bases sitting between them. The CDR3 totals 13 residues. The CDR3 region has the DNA TGTGCCTGGAGTGTACGGCCGGGGAATGAGCAGTTCTTC. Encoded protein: CAWSVRPGNEQFF.

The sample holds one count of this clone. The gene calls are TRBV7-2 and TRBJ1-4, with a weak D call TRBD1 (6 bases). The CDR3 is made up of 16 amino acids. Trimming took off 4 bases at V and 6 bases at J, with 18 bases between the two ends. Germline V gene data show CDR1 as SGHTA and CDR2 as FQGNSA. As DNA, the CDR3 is TGTGCCAGCAGCTCCCCCGGACAGACCCAGGATGAAAAACTGTTTTTT. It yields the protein CASSSPGQTQDEKLFF.

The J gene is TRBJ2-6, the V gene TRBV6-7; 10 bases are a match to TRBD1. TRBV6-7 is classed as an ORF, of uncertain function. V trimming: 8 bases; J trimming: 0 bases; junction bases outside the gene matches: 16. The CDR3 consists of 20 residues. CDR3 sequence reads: CASAGTGAQRGLSGANVLTF. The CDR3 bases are TGTGCCAGCGCGGGGACAGGGGCCCAAAGGGGCCTCTCTGGGGCCAACGTCCTGACTTTC.

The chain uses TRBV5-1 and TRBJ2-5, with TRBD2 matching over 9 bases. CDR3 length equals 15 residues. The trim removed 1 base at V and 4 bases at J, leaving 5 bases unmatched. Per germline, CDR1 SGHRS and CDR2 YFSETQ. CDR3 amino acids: CASSLWAGGPETQYF. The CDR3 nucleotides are TGCGCCAGCAGCTTGTGGGCGGGGGGGCCAGAGACCCAGTACTTC.

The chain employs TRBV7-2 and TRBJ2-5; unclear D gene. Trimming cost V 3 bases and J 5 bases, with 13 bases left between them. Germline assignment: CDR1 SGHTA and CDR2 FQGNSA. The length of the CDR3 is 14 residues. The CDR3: CASSFLGQGETQYF. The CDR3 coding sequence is TGTGCCAGCAGCTTCCTGGGTCAAGGGGAGACCCAGTACTTC.

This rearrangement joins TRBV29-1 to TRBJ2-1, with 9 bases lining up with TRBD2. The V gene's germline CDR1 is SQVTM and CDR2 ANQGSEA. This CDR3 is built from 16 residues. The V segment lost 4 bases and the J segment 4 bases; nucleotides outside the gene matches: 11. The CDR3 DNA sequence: TGCAGCGTTGTAGGTAGCGGGGGCTCGTTATACAATGAGCAGTTCTTC. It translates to CSVVGSGGSLYNEQFF.

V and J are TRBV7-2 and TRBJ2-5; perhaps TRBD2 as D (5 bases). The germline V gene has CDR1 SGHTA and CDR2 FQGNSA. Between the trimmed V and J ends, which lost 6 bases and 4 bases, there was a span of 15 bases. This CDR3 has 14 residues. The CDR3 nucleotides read TGTGCCAGCAGTTCCGTTGGCGGGCGAGAGACCCAGTACTTC. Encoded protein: CASSSVGGRETQYF.

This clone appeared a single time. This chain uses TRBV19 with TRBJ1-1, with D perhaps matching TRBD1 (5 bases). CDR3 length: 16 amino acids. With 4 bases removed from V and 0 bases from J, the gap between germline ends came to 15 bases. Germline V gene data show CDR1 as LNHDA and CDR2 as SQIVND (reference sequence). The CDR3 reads CASSTTSGRVNTEAFF. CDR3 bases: TGTGCCAGTAGTACTACCTCGGGACGGGTGAACACTGAAGCTTTCTTT.

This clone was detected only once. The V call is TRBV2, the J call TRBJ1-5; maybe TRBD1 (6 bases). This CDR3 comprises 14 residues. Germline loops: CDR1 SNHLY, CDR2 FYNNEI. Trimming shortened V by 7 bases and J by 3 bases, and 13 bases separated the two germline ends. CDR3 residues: CASKDSFSNQPQHF. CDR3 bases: TGTGCCAGCAAGGACAGTTTTTCCAATCAGCCCCAGCATTTT.

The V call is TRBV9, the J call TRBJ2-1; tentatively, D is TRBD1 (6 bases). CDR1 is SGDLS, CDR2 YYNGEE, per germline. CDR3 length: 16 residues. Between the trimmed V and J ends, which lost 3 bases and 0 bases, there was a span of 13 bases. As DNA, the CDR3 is TGTGCCAGCAGCGACCACCTCAGGGGCTCCTACAATGAGCAGTTCTTC. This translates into CASSDHLRGSYNEQFF.

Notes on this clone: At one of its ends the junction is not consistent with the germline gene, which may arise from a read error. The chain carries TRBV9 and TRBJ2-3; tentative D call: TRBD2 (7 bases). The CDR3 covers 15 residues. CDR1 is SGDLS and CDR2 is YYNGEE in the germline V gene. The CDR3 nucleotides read TGCGCCAGCAGCTGGGGGGGGCAGAACACAGATACGCAGTATTTT. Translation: CASSWGGQNTDTQYF.

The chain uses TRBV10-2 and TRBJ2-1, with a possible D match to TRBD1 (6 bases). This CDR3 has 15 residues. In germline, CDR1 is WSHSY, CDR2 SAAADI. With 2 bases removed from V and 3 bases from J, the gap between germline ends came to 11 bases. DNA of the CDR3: TGCGCCAGCAGTGAGCGCAGGGGTAGCTACAATGAGCAGTTCTTC. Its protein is CASSERRGSYNEQFF.

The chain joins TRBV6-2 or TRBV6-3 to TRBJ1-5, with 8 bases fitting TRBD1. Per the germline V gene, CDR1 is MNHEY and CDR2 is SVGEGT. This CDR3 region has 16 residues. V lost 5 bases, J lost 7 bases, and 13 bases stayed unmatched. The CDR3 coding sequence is TGTGCCAGCAGTCAAAGAAGACAGGGGCGGCGACAGCCCCAGCATTTT. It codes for CASSQRRQGRRQPQHF.

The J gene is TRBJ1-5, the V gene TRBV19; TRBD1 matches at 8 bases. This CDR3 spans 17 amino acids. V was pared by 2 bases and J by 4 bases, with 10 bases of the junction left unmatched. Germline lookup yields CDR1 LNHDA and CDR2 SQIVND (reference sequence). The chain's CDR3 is CASSISHRQGMNQPQHF. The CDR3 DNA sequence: TGTGCCAGTAGTATATCACACCGACAGGGGATGAATCAGCCCCAGCATTTT.

CDR3 DNA: TGCGCCAGCAGCCAAGGGTACACCCTCCAAGAGACCCAGTACTTC. Protein: CASSQGYTLQETQYF. The gene calls are TRBV4-3 and TRBJ2-5; D not resolved. V was clipped by 1 base and J by 1 base, with 10 bases between them. Per the germline V gene, CDR1 is LGHNA and CDR2 is YSLEER. The length of the CDR3 is 15 residues.

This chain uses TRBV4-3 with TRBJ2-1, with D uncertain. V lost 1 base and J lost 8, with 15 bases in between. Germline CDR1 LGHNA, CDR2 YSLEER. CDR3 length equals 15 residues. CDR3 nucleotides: TGCGCCAGCAGCCAAGGCAGCTCGGCGGTCGATGAGCAGTTCTTC. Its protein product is CASSQGSSAVDEQFF.

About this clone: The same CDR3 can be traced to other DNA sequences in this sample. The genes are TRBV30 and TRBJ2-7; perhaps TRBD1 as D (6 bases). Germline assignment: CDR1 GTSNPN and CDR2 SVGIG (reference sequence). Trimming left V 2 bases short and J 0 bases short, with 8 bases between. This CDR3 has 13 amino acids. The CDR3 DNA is TGTGCCTGGAGTACAGGGAGCTCCTACGAGCAGTACTTC. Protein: CAWSTGSSYEQYF.

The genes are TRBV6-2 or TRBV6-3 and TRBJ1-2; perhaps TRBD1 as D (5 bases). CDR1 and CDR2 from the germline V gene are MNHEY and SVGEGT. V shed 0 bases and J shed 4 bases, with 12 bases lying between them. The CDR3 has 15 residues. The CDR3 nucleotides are TGTGCCAGCAGTTACTCAGGGACGAGGAGCTATGGCTACACCTTC. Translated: CASSYSGTRSYGYTF.

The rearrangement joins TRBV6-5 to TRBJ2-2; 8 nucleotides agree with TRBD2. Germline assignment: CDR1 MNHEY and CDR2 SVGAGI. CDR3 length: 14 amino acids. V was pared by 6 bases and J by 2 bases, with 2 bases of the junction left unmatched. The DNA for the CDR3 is TGTGCCAGCAGACGGGGGGGAAACACCGGGGAGCTGTTTTTT. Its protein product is CASRRGGNTGELFF.

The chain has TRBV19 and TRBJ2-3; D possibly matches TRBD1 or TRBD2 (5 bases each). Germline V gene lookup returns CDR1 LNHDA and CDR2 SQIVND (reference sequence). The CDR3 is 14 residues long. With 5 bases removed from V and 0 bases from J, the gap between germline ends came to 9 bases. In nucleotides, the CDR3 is TGTGCCAGTAGTCGGGGCCTGAGCACAGATACGCAGTATTTT. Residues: CASSRGLSTDTQYF. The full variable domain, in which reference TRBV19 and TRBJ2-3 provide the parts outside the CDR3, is DGGITQSPKYLFRKEGQNVTLSCEQNLNHDAMYWYRQDPGQGLRLIYYSQIVNDFQKGDIAEGYSVSREKKESFPLTVTSAQKNPTAFYLCASSRGLSTDTQYFGPGTRLTVL.